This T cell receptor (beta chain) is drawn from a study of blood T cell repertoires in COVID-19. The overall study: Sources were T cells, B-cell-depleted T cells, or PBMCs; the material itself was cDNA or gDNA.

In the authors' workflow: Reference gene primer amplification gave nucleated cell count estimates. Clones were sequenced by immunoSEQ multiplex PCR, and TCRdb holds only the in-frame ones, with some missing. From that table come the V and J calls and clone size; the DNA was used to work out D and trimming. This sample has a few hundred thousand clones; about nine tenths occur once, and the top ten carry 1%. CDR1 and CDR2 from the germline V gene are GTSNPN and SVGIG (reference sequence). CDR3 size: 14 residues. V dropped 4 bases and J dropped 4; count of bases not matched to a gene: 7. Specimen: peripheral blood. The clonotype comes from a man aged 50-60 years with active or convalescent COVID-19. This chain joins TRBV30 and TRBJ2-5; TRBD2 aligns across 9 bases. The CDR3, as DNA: TGTGCCTGGAACGCGGGGGGGCTCTCAGAGACCCAGTACTTC. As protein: CAWNAGGLSETQYF. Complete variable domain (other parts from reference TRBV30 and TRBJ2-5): SQTIHQWPATLVQPVGSPLSLECTVEGTSNPNLYWYRQAAGRGLQLLFYSVGIGQISSEVPQNLSASRPQDRQFILSSKKLLLSDSGFYLCAWNAGGLSETQYFGPGTRLLVL.